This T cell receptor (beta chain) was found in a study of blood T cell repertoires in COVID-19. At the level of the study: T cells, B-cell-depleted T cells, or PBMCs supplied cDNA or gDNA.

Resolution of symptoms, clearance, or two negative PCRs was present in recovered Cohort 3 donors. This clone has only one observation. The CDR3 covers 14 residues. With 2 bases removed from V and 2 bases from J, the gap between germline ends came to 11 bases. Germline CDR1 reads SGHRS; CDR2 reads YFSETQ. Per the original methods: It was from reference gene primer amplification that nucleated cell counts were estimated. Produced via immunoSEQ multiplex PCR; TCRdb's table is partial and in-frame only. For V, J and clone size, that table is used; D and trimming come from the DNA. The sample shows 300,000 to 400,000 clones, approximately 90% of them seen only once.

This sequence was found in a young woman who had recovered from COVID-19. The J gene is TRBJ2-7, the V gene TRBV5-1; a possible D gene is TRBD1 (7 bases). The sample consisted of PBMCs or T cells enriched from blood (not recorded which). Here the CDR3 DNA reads TGCGCCAGCAGCTTATCAGGGGGGACCTACGAGCAGTACTTC. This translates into CASSLSGGTYEQYF.